What follows is one TCR beta chain and its context. Other DNA sequences from this sample encode an identical CDR3 as well. The data derive from a study of blood T cell repertoires in COVID-19. On the study more broadly: Whether acute or convalescent, the COVID-19 samples came from the United States, Italy and Spain. T cells, B-cell-depleted T cells, or PBMCs supplied cDNA or gDNA.

Per the authors' pipeline: Estimated nucleated cell counts came from reference gene primer amplification. Clones were sequenced by immunoSEQ multiplex PCR, and TCRdb holds only the in-frame ones, with some missing. The V and J calls and clone size come from that table; D and trimming were worked out from the DNA. The sample shows about 190,000 clones, 88% of them seen only once. Germline values: CDR1 LNHDA, CDR2 SQIVND (reference sequence). The V segment lost 0 bases and the J segment 1 base; nucleotides outside the gene matches: 3. CDR3 length: 16 residues. The V and J genes are TRBV19 and TRBJ2-1, with 7 bases that match TRBD2. The TCR comes from a woman in her forties who had recovered from COVID-19. Sequenced: peripheral blood. The CDR3 DNA sequence: TGTGCCAGTAGTATAGAGGCGGGAGTATCCTACAATGAGCAGTTCTTC. Protein product: CASSIEAGVSYNEQFF.